This TCR beta chain was identified during a study of CD8 T cells in Susac syndrome. The CDR3 has 15 amino acids. The V gene's germline CDR1 is LGHNA and CDR2 YNFKEQ. The trim removed 1 base at V and 7 bases at J, leaving 9 bases unmatched. It was with random hexamers that roughly 0.45 to 1 ug RNA was reverse transcribed. TCRdb recomputed calls from the immunoSEQ multiplex PCR reads with MiXCR, one row per CDR3 protein. This sample has some 160,000 distinct CDR3 sequences, with 95% found just once. Only one count was recorded for this clonotype. The antigen is unknown. Findings and caveats of the study: It was acknowledged in the study that the number of individuals who were included in its TCR sequencing and HLA analysis was relatively small.

The chain links TRBV4-2 to TRBJ1-1, with 7 bases aligning to TRBD1. This clonotype was sampled from a human donor with Susac syndrome. The sample comprised CD4+ T cells from PBMCs. The CDR3 sequence is CASSQVGDRDDEAFF. The DNA of the CDR3 is TGTGCCAGCAGCCAAGTAGGTGACAGGGACGATGAAGCTTTCTTT.